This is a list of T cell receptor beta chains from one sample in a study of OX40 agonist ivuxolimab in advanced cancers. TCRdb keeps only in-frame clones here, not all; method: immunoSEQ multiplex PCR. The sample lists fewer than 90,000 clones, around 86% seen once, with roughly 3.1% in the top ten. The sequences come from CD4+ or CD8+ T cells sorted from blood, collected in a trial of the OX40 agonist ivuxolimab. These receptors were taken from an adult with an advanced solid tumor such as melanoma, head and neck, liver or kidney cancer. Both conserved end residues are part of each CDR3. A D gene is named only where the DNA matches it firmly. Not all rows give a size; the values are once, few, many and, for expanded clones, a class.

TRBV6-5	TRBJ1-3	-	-	TGTGCCAGCAGTTCCGGAAGGTCTGGAAACACCATATATTTT	CASSSGRSGNTIYF
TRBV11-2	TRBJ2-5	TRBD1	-	TGTGCCAGCAGCTCTCGCAGGGGGAAGGAGACCCAGTACTTC	CASSSRRGKETQYF
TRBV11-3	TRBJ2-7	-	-	TGTGCCAGCAGCTGGTCGGACGAGCAGTACTTC	CASSWSDEQYF
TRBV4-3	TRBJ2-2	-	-	TGCGCCAGCAGCCAGGCGGGACCTCCGAACACCGGGGAGCTGTTTTTT	CASSQAGPPNTGELFF
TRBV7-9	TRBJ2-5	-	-	TGTGCCAGCAGCTTAGCGGGGATCTATGAGACCCAGTACTTC	CASSLAGIYETQYF
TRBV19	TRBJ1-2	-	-	TGTGCCAGTAGTATAGTCGGGGCAGCCTATGGCTACACCTTC	CASSIVGAAYGYTF
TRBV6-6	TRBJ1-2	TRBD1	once	TGTGCCAGCAGTTACTTGGGACAGGGTAGCTATGGCTACACCTTC	CASSYLGQGSYGYTF
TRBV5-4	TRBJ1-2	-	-	TGTGCCAGCAGCTTGGGACAGGAAGAAGGCTACACCTTC	CASSLGQEEGYTF
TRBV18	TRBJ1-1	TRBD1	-	TGTGCCAGCTCACCACCGTTTATGAGGGGGCGCACGGACACTGAAGCTTTCTTT	CASSPPFMRGRTDTEAFF
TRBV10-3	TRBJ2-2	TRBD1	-	TGTGCCATCAGTGAAGGGACAGCCACCGGGGAGCTGTTTTTT	CAISEGTATGELFF